These 27 T cell receptor beta chains came from one sample sequenced in a study of blood T cell repertoires in COVID-19. Sequencing used immunoSEQ multiplex PCR; TCRdb keeps in-frame clones, though not all of them. The repertoire holds around 140,000 clones, with around four fifths as singletons. Sequences were obtained from PBMCs or T cells enriched from blood (not recorded which). The receptors originated from a man aged 35-49 years with acute COVID-19.

V and J are TRBV18 and TRBJ1-6; TRBD1 agrees at 8 bases. Germline V gene sequence: CDR1 KGHSH, CDR2 LQKENI. This CDR3 region has 16 residues. Trimming cost V 3 bases and J 5 bases; bases outside gene matches: 6. The CDR3 sequence: CASSPLSTGDNSPLHF. CDR3 in DNA: TGTGCCAGCTCACCCCTATCGACAGGGGATAATTCACCCCTCCACTTT.

The genes are TRBV25-1 and TRBJ2-1, with TRBD2 matching over 14 bases. Germline CDR1 and CDR2: MGHDK and SYGVNS. This CDR3 is 17 amino acids long. The CDR3 loop is CAPGGGLAGACYNEQFF. The CDR3 DNA follows: TGTGCGCCCGGGGGGGGACTAGCGGGAGCGTGTTACAATGAGCAGTTCTTC.

The rearrangement uses TRBV14 and TRBJ2-3, with 7 bases that match TRBD2. V trimming: 4 bases; J trimming: 4 bases; junction bases outside the gene matches: 5. Germline loops: CDR1 SGHDN, CDR2 FVKESK. The CDR3 is 14 residues long. CDR3 nucleotide sequence: TGTGCCAGCAGCCGGGGCGGGAGTGCAGATACGCAGTATTTT. Translation gives CASSRGGSADTQYF.

V usage is TRBV29-1 and J usage is TRBJ1-2; 10 bases map to TRBD1. The V segment lost 6 bases and the J segment 0 bases; nucleotides outside the gene matches: 7. The germline V gene encodes CDR1 SQVTM and CDR2 ANQGSEA. The CDR3 extends over 15 amino acids. The CDR3 loop is CSVRGQGPSNYGYTF. DNA for the CDR3: TGCAGCGTCCGGGGACAGGGGCCGTCTAACTATGGCTACACCTTC. Looking up the rest from reference TRBV29-1 and TRBJ1-2 gives the full variable domain: SAVISQKPSRDICQRGTSLTIQCQVDSQVTMMFWYRQQPGQSLTLIATANQGSEATYESGFVIDKFPISRPNLTFSTLTVSNMSPEDSSIYLCSVRGQGPSNYGYTFGSGTRLTVV.

This clone has just one count. This same CDR3 is encoded by further DNA sequences in the sample. The rearrangement links TRBV2 to TRBJ2-5; D unresolved. Germline V gene sequence: CDR1 SNHLY, CDR2 FYNNEI. CDR3 length: 11 residues. V shed 5 bases and J shed 2 bases, with 3 bases lying between them. CDR3 DNA sequence: TGTGCCAGCAGTTCACAAGAGACCCAGTACTTC. Protein product: CASSSQETQYF.

This chain uses TRBV5-4 with TRBJ1-2; TRBD1 matches 8 bases. Trimming at V came to 4 bases and at J to 5 bases, leaving 1 base not matched to a gene. The germline V gene encodes CDR1 SGHNT and CDR2 YYREEE (reference sequence). The CDR3 sequence is 12 residues long. The CDR3 sequence: CASSRTGYGYTF. CDR3 bases: TGTGCCAGCAGCCGGACAGGGTATGGCTACACCTTC.

The chain links TRBV12-1 to TRBJ2-1; the DNA was not used to check the table's D call, TRBD1. TRBV12-1 is a listed pseudogene. This CDR3 has 19 amino acids. CDR3 sequence: CASSPILPVGDTSYNEQFF. The CDR3 DNA reads as TGTGCCAGCAGCCCCATATTACCCGTTGGGGACACCTCCTACAATGAGCAGTTCTTC.

V is TRBV6-5 and J is TRBJ2-1; 8 bases are a match to TRBD1. CDR1 is MNHEY, CDR2 SVGAGI, per germline. The CDR3 runs 13 residues. J lost 5 bases, V lost 8 bases, and 5 bases had no gene match. CDR3 sequence reads: CASLGQEDNEQFF. Written as DNA, the CDR3 is TGTGCCAGCCTGGGACAGGAGGACAATGAGCAGTTCTTC.

J is TRBJ2-1 and V is TRBV3-1 (or the pseudogene TRBV3-2); 8 bases fit TRBD2. This CDR3 is built from 15 residues. Germline lookup yields CDR1 LGHDT and CDR2 YNNKEL (reference sequence). With V trimmed by 0 bases and J by 8 bases, 6 bases remained unmatched. In DNA form, the CDR3 reads TGTGCCAGCAGCCAAGATACAGCGGGAGTGGATGAGCAGTTCTTC. The encoded protein is CASSQDTAGVDEQFF.

The CDR3 bases are TGCGCCAGCAACGGGGACAGGACCGACGAGCAGTACTTC. This sequence encodes CASNGDRTDEQYF. The chain links TRBV10-2 to TRBJ2-7; the match to TRBD1 covers 8 bases. Germline-derived CDR1 and CDR2 are WSHSY and SAAADI. There are 13 residues in the CDR3. V shed 7 bases and J 5 bases; nucleotides not matched to a gene: 7.

The chain carries TRBV3-1 (or the pseudogene TRBV3-2) and TRBJ2-5; TRBD2 aligns across 8 bases. V gave up 2 bases and J gave up 4 bases; unmatched junction bases: 0. The CDR3 has 13 amino acids. Germline V gene sequence: CDR1 LGHDT, CDR2 YNNKEL (reference sequence). The CDR3 DNA is TGTGCCAGCAGCCAACTAGCGGGAGAGACCCAGTACTTC. Translated, it gives CASSQLAGETQYF.

The rearrangement uses TRBV6-5 and TRBJ1-2, with D possibly TRBD1 on 5 matching bases. The V gene's germline CDR1 is MNHEY and CDR2 SVGAGI. V was clipped by 7 bases and J by 8 bases, with 14 bases between them. This CDR3 comprises 12 residues. Here the CDR3 DNA reads TGTGCCAGCAAGGGTCTTGGGGGGGGCTACACCTTC. Translating it yields CASKGLGGGYTF.

This sequence joins TRBV6-2 or TRBV6-3 and TRBJ2-3, with 11 bases that match TRBD2. This CDR3 comprises 19 residues. Germline loops: CDR1 MNHEY, CDR2 SVGEGT. Trimming removed 0 bases from V and 4 bases from J; junction bases left unmatched: 12. The DNA of the CDR3 is TGTGCCAGCAGTTACTCGATAGAAGAACTAGCGGGAGACCCAGATACGCAGTATTTT. Translated: CASSYSIEELAGDPDTQYF.

The chain recombines TRBV3-1 (or the pseudogene TRBV3-2) with TRBJ2-7, with D tentatively TRBD2 (6 bases). Germline V gene data show CDR1 as LGHDT and CDR2 as YNNKEL (reference sequence). This CDR3 spans 13 amino acids. The V end lost 6 bases, the J end lost 0 bases, and 9 bases lay between the germline ends. The CDR3 is CASSWDFSYEQYF. The CDR3 DNA is TGTGCCAGCAGTTGGGACTTCTCCTACGAGCAGTACTTC.

The gene calls are TRBV18 and TRBJ1-5; D gene ambiguous. The CDR3 has 13 residues. The V gene's germline CDR1 is KGHSH and CDR2 LQKENI. Between the trimmed V and J ends, which lost 3 bases and 5 bases, there was a span of 8 bases. In DNA form, the CDR3 reads TGTGCCAGCTCACCCCTTCGGGATCAGCCCCAGCATTTT. Translated, it gives CASSPLRDQPQHF. The full variable domain, completed using reference TRBV18 and TRBJ1-5, is NAGVMQNPRHLVRRRGQEARLRCSPMKGHSHVYWYRQLPEEGLKFMVYLQKENIIDESGMPKERFSAEFPKEGPSILRIQQVVRGDSAAYFCASSPLRDQPQHFGDGTRLSIL.

This clone has only a few counts. The V call is TRBV30, the J call TRBJ1-5, with 9 bases aligning to TRBD1. CDR1 GTSNPN and CDR2 SVGIG come from the germline V gene (reference sequence). The CDR3 has 13 residues. Losses at the gene ends were 1 base for V and 7 bases for J; bases not matched to a gene: 2. The CDR3 loop reads CAWSGDRVQPQHF. The DNA for the CDR3 is TGTGCCTGGAGTGGGGACAGGGTCCAGCCCCAGCATTTT. Variable domain in full (rest from reference TRBV30 and TRBJ1-5): SQTIHQWPATLVQPVGSPLSLECTVEGTSNPNLYWYRQAAGRGLQLLFYSVGIGQISSEVPQNLSASRPQDRQFILSSKKLLLSDSGFYLCAWSGDRVQPQHFGDGTRLSIL.

This chain uses TRBV28 with TRBJ1-1; D remains ambiguous. Between the trimmed V and J ends, which lost 3 bases and 0 bases, there was a span of 11 bases. Per germline, CDR1 MDHEN and CDR2 SYDVKM. The CDR3 runs 15 residues. CDR3 nucleotide sequence: TGTGCCAGCAGTTTTGAGTCCGACATGAACACTGAAGCTTTCTTT. This translates into CASSFESDMNTEAFF.

The rearrangement uses TRBV4-2 and TRBJ2-3; D gene uncertain. CDR3 size: 15 residues. Germline V gene sequence: CDR1 LGHNA, CDR2 YNFKEQ. The V end was cut by 0 bases, the J end by 2 bases, with 9 bases between. This CDR3 reads CASSQDQQNTDTQYF. The CDR3 DNA is TGTGCCAGCAGCCAAGATCAACAGAACACAGATACGCAGTATTTT.

This chain joins TRBV18 and TRBJ1-1; TRBD1 is a possible D gene (5 bases). Germline V gene sequence: CDR1 KGHSH, CDR2 LQKENI. V gave up 6 bases and J gave up 1 base, with 12 bases separating them. This CDR3 has 14 residues. CDR3 nucleotide sequence: TGTGCCAGCTCCCTTGACAGAAGGAACACTGAAGCTTTCTTT. It translates to CASSLDRRNTEAFF.

V and J are TRBV29-1 and TRBJ1-2; TRBD1 is a possible D gene (6 bases). Germline CDR1 is SQVTM and CDR2 is ANQGSEA. This CDR3 has 12 residues. The V gene lost 0 bases and the J gene lost 4 bases, with 6 bases spanning the gap. CDR3: CSVEEDSYGYTF. CDR3 bases: TGCAGCGTTGAAGAGGACAGCTATGGCTACACCTTC.

V is TRBV9 and J is TRBJ2-3, with D perhaps TRBD1 (6 bases). This CDR3 has 14 amino acids. CDR1 SGDLS and CDR2 YYNGEE come from the germline V gene. The V gene lost 2 bases and the J gene lost 0 bases, with 7 bases spanning the gap. The DNA for the CDR3 is TGTGCCAGCAGCGTTCAGGGGAGCACAGATACGCAGTATTTT. Its protein product is CASSVQGSTDTQYF.

The genes are TRBV9 and TRBJ2-2; the match to TRBD2 covers 10 bases. Germline CDR1 reads SGDLS; CDR2 reads YYNGEE. The ends lost 0 bases at V and 7 bases at J; junction bases unmatched: 6. The CDR3 spans 16 residues. In DNA form, the CDR3 reads TGTGCCAGCAGCGTAGGAGCGGGGGGGCGAAGCGGGGAGCTGTTTTTT. Protein: CASSVGAGGRSGELFF.

The chain recombines TRBV28 with TRBJ2-7; 10 bases are shared with TRBD1. This CDR3 spans 13 amino acids. V was clipped by 6 bases and J by 6 bases; unmatched bases: 5. Germline V gives CDR1 MDHEN, CDR2 SYDVKM. DNA of the CDR3: TGTGCCAGCAGGGTGACAGGGGGCACCGAGCAGTACTTC. The encoded protein is CASRVTGGTEQYF.

This chain uses TRBV9 with TRBJ2-2; 7 bases line up with TRBD1. Germline V CDR1 and CDR2: SGDLS, YYNGEE. Unmatched junction bases numbered 6, after V lost 4 bases and J lost 0 bases. The CDR3 sequence is 16 residues long. The CDR3 is CASSPRTGSNTGELFF. CDR3 nucleotide sequence: TGTGCCAGCAGCCCACGGACAGGCTCGAACACCGGGGAGCTGTTTTTT.

This clone was seen only a few times. The CDR3 nucleotides are TGTGCCAGCAGCGTAGGGGGCCTCAGAAGTGGAAACACCATATATTTT. It yields the protein CASSVGGLRSGNTIYF. The chain joins TRBV9 to TRBJ1-3; TRBD1 is a possible D gene (5 bases). Trimming took 0 bases from V and 3 from J, leaving 13 bases between them. Germline values: CDR1 SGDLS, CDR2 YYNGEE. There are 16 residues in the CDR3.

This rearrangement joins TRBV6-5 to TRBJ1-2, with 9 bases aligning to TRBD1. The CDR3 runs 14 residues. With 6 bases clipped from V and 5 bases from J, the junction kept 7 bases outside the gene matches. Germline V gene lookup returns CDR1 MNHEY and CDR2 SVGAGI. CDR3 nucleotides: TGTGCCAGCAGCCGCTCGGACAGGGGATATGGCTACACCTTC. It codes for CASSRSDRGYGYTF.

The rearrangement joins TRBV9 to TRBJ2-7; D is perhaps TRBD1 (6 bases). CDR1 is SGDLS and CDR2 is YYNGEE in the germline V gene. The CDR3 has 14 amino acids. V was trimmed by 7 bases and J by 4 bases, leaving 18 bases between them. CDR3 sequence reads: CASPARNRVYEQYF. The CDR3 coding sequence is TGTGCCAGCCCAGCCCGGAACAGGGTGTACGAGCAGTACTTC.